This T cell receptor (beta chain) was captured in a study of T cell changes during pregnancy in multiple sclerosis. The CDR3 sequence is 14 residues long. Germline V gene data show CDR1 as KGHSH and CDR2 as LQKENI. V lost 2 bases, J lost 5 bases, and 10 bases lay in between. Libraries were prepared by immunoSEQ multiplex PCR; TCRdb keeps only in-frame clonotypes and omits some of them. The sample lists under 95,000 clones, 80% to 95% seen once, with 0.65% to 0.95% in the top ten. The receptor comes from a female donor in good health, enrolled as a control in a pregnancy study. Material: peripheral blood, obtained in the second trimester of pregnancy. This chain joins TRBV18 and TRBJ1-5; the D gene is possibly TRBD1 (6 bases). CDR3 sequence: CASSPGGKDQPQHF. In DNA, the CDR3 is TGTGCCAGCTCACCAGGGGGCAAGGATCAGCCCCAGCATTTT.